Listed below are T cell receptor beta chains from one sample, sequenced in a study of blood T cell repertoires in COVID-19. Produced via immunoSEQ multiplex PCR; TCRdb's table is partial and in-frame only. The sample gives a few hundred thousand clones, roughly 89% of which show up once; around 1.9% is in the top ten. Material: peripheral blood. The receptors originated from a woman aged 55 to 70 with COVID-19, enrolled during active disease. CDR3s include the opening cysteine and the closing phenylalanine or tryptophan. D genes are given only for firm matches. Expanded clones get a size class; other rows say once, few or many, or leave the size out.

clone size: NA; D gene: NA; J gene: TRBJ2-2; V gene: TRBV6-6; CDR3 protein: CASSWWGDTGELFF; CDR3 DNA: TGTGCCAGCAGTTGGTGGGGGGACACCGGGGAGCTGTTTTTT
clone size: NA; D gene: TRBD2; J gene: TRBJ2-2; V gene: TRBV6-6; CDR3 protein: CASSYSSGDTGELFF; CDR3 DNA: TGTGCCAGCAGTTACTCAAGCGGGGACACCGGGGAGCTGTTTTTT
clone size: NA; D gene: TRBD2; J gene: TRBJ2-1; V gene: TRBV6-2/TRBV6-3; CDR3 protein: CASSYSLAGIYEQFF; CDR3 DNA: TGTGCCAGCAGTTACTCACTAGCGGGTATCTATGAGCAGTTCTTC
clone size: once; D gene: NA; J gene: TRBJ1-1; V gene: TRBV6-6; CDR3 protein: CASNLMGGVTEAFF; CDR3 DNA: TGTGCCAGCAACCTCATGGGGGGTGTCACTGAAGCTTTCTTT
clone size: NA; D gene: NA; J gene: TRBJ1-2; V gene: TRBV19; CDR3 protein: CASTKGGVRGYTF; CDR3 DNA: TGTGCCAGTACTAAGGGGGGGGTACGTGGCTACACCTTC
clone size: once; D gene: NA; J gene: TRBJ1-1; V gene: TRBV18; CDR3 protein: CASSPRNPNRFNTEAFF; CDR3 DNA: TGTGCCAGCTCACCTAGGAATCCCAACAGATTTAACACTGAAGCTTTCTTT
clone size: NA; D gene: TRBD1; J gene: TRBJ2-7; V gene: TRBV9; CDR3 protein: CASSVEGTATYEQYF; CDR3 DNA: TGTGCCAGCAGCGTAGAAGGGACAGCAACCTACGAGCAGTACTTC
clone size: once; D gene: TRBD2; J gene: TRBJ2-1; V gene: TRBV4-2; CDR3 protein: CASSQDGSSGGRNEQFF; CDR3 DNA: TGTGCCAGCAGCCAAGATGGTTCGAGCGGGGGGCGCAATGAGCAGTTCTTC
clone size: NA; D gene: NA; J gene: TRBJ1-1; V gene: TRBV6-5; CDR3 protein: CASSYPSAGGTEAFF; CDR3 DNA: TGTGCCAGCAGTTACCCCTCGGCCGGGGGGACTGAAGCTTTCTTT
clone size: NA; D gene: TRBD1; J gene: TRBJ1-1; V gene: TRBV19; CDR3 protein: CASGHRGTAEAFF; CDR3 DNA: TGTGCCAGTGGACACAGGGGAACGGCTGAAGCTTTTTTT
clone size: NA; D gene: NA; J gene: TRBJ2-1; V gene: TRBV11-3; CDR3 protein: CASSLSRRGSARYNEQFF; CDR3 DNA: TGTGCCAGCAGCTTATCCCGCCGCGGGTCGGCCCGCTACAATGAGCAGTTCTTC
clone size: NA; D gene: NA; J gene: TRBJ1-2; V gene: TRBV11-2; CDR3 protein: CASSARNYGYTF; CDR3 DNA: TGTGCCAGCAGCGCGCGTAACTATGGCTACACCTTC
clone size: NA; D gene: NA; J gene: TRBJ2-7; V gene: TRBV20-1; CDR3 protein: CSARLSYEQYF; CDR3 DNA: TGCAGTGCTCGACTCTCCTACGAGCAGTACTTC
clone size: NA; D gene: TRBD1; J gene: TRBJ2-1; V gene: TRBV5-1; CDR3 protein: CASSGTGASYNEQFF; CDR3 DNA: TGCGCCAGCAGCGGGACAGGCGCTTCCTACAATGAGCAGTTCTTC
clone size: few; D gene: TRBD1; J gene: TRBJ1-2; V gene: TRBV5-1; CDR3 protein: CASSWRDRANGYTF; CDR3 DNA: TGCGCCAGCAGCTGGCGCGACAGGGCCAATGGCTACACCTTC
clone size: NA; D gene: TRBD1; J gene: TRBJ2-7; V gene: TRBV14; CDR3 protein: CASSIGQGLGQYF; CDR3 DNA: TGTGCCAGCAGCATAGGACAGGGCTTGGGGCAGTACTTC
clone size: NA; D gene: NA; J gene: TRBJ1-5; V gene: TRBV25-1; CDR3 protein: CASRGNRGNQPQHF; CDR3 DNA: TGTGCCAGCCGGGGGAACCGGGGCAATCAGCCCCAGCATTTT
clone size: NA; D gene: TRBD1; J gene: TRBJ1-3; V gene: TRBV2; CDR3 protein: CASSTTGAGNTIYF; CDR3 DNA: TGTGCCAGCAGTACCACAGGGGCCGGAAACACCATATATTTT
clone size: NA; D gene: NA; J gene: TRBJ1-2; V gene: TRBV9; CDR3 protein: CASSVDSGKAGGYTF; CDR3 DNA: TGTGCCAGCAGCGTAGACTCGGGGAAGGCAGGTGGCTACACCTTC
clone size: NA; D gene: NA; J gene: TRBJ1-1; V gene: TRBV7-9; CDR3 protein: CASSLFMGTDAEAFF; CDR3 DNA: TGTGCCAGCAGCTTATTTATGGGGACTGACGCTGAAGCTTTCTTT
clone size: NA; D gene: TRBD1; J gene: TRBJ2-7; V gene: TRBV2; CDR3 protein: CASTRDRDAYEQYF; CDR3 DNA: TGTGCCAGCACCAGGGACAGGGATGCCTACGAGCAGTACTTC
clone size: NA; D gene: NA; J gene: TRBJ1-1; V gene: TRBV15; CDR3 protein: CATSSRGYTEAFF; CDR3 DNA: TGTGCCACCAGCAGTCGGGGTTACACTGAAGCTTTCTTT
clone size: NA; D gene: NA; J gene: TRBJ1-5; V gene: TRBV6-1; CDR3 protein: CASSEGSGVRNQPQHF; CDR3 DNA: TGTGCCAGCAGTGAAGGTTCCGGGGTCCGCAATCAGCCCCAGCATTTT
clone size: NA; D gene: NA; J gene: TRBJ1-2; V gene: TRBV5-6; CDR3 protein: CASSLDTGQFYGYTF; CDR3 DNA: TGTGCCAGCAGCTTGGATACAGGACAATTCTATGGCTACACCTTC
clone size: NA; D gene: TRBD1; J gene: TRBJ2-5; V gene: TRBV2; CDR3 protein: CASSEQGAGETQYF; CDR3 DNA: TGTGCCAGCAGCGAACAGGGGGCCGGGGAGACCCAGTACTTC
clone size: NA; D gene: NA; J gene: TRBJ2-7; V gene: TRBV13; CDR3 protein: CASSFPGGPSLDEQYF; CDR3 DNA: TGTGCCAGCAGCTTCCCCGGAGGTCCAAGTCTCGACGAGCAGTACTTC
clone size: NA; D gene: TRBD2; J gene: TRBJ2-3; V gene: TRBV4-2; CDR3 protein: CASSQGTSGGAYTDTQYF; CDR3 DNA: TGTGCCAGCAGCCAAGGGACTAGCGGGGGGGCCTACACAGATACGCAGTATTTT
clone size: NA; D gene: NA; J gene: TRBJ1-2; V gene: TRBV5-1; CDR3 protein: CASSWTENYGYTF; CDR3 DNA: TGCGCCAGCAGCTGGACAGAAAACTATGGCTACACCTTC